The 13 T cell receptor beta chains reported below all come from one sample, sequenced in a study of cytotoxic CD8 clonotypes in ibrutinib-treated CLL. This table comes from immunoSEQ multiplex PCR, and its TCRdb copy is limited to in-frame clones, with some not included. The sample consists of about 140,000 clones, approximately 80% of them appearing once. The material was PBMCs, obtained after 36 months of ibrutinib treatment. These TCRs come from a human donor with chronic lymphocytic leukemia.

The chain employs TRBV27 and TRBJ2-7; D gene ambiguous. This CDR3 has 16 amino acids. Germline assignment: CDR1 MNHEY and CDR2 SMNVEV (reference sequence). The germline V and J ends were trimmed by 5 bases and 5 bases, with 22 bases remaining between them. The CDR3 region has the DNA TGTGCCAGCAGTCCTCGCCCAGAGCCTATGTCCCACGAGCAGTACTTC. It specifies CASSPRPEPMSHEQYF.

V usage is TRBV18 and J usage is TRBJ2-2, with 10 bases that match TRBD2. V was clipped by 0 bases and J by 5 bases; unmatched bases: 0. From germline, CDR1 is KGHSH and CDR2 LQKENI. The CDR3 is made up of 15 amino acids. CDR3: CASSPPLAGTGELFF. Here the CDR3 DNA reads TGTGCCAGCTCACCACCACTAGCGGGGACCGGGGAGCTGTTTTTT. Looking up the rest from reference TRBV18 and TRBJ2-2 gives the full variable domain: NAGVMQNPRHLVRRRGQEARLRCSPMKGHSHVYWYRQLPEEGLKFMVYLQKENIIDESGMPKERFSAEFPKEGPSILRIQQVVRGDSAAYFCASSPPLAGTGELFFGEGSRLTVL.

This clone came up once. The genes are TRBV28 and TRBJ1-6; a possible D gene is TRBD1 (6 bases). This CDR3 is 17 amino acids long. Per the germline V gene, CDR1 is MDHEN and CDR2 is SYDVKM. Deletions cut 3 bases from V and 6 bases from J, with 18 bases between. This CDR3 reads CASSFRSDRRINSPLHF. The CDR3 bases are TGTGCCAGCAGTTTTAGGTCCGACAGGAGGATTAATTCACCCCTCCACTTT.

This clone showed up just a few times. The chain recombines TRBV7-9 with TRBJ2-1, with D perhaps assigned TRBD1 or TRBD2 (5 bases each). The CDR3 sequence is 16 residues long. Per germline, CDR1 SEHNR and CDR2 FQNEAQ (reference sequence). Trimming took 5 bases from V and 4 from J, leaving 18 bases between them. The CDR3 DNA follows: TGTGCCAGCAGCCGGGTTAGAGGGGACGGTTACAATGAGCAGTTCTTC. It specifies CASSRVRGDGYNEQFF. Supplemented by reference TRBV7-9 and TRBJ2-1, the full variable domain reads DTGVSQNPRHKITKRGQNVTFRCDPISEHNRLYWYRQTLGQGPEFLTYFQNEAQLEKSRLLSDRFSAERPKGSFSTLEIQRTEQGDSAMYLCASSRVRGDGYNEQFFGPGTRLTVL.

The J gene is TRBJ1-5, the V gene TRBV5-1, with D possibly matching TRBD1 (5 bases). Trimming cost V 1 base and J 4 bases, with 15 bases left between them. The germline V gene has CDR1 SGHRS and CDR2 YFSETQ. This CDR3 region has 16 residues. The CDR3 sequence is CASSLSPDRTNQPQHF. The CDR3 coding sequence is TGCGCCAGCAGCTTGTCCCCCGACAGAACGAATCAGCCCCAGCATTTT.

This clone was seen only a few times. This sequence joins TRBV21-1 and TRBJ2-7; TRBD2, the table's D call, lacks a check against the DNA. TRBV21-1 is annotated as a pseudogene. This CDR3 region has 15 residues. The CDR3 DNA is TGTGCCAACGAGACTAGCGGGAGGTTATACTACGAGCAGTACTTC. It translates to CANETSGRLYYEQYF.

V usage is TRBV5-1 and J usage is TRBJ2-7; perhaps TRBD2 as D (5 bases). Trimming took off 0 bases at V and 0 bases at J, with 7 bases between the two ends. The germline V gene encodes CDR1 SGHRS and CDR2 YFSETQ. The CDR3 length is 14 residues. This chain's CDR3 is CASSLGGNSYEQYF. The CDR3 nucleotides read TGCGCCAGCAGCTTGGGAGGGAACTCCTACGAGCAGTACTTC.

The rearrangement uses TRBV19 and TRBJ1-1; 8 bases match TRBD1. The J segment lost 2 bases and the V segment lost 3 bases, leaving 11 bases of the junction unmatched. Germline V gene data show CDR1 as LNHDA and CDR2 as SQIVND (reference sequence). The CDR3 runs 17 residues. The CDR3 here is CASSIRARQGSNTEAFF. The CDR3 nucleotides read TGTGCCAGTAGTATCCGGGCCCGACAGGGGTCTAACACTGAAGCTTTCTTT.

J is TRBJ1-5 and V is TRBV19; 8 bases agree with TRBD1. The length of the CDR3 is 15 residues. From germline, CDR1 is LNHDA and CDR2 SQIVND (reference sequence). The V and J ends lost 1 base and 4 bases, in that order; junction bases with no gene match: 3. Here the CDR3 DNA reads TGTGCCAGTAGTATAGCCACAGGGGGGAATCAGCCCCAGCATTTT. It codes for CASSIATGGNQPQHF.

The rearrangement joins TRBV27 to TRBJ2-5, with 7 nucleotides matching TRBD1. The germline V gene has CDR1 MNHEY and CDR2 SMNVEV (reference sequence). The V segment lost 4 bases and the J segment 0 bases; nucleotides outside the gene matches: 2. This CDR3 has 14 amino acids. CDR3 sequence (DNA): TGTGCCAGCAGTTCCGACAGGGACCAAGAGACCCAGTACTTC. It is translated as CASSSDRDQETQYF.

This clone was detected only a few times. The chain links TRBV7-3 to TRBJ2-2; 10 bases map to TRBD2. This CDR3 spans 17 amino acids. Germline CDR1 and CDR2: SGHTA and FQGTGA. J gave up 6 bases and V 3 bases, and 10 bases lay outside the gene matches. DNA of the CDR3: TGTGCCAGCAGCTTCGGAAATACAGCGGGAGGGCCCGGGGAGCTGTTTTTT. The encoded protein is CASSFGNTAGGPGELFF.

The gene calls are TRBV9 and TRBJ2-2; no firm D call. Germline-derived CDR1 and CDR2 are SGDLS and YYNGEE. V gave up 0 bases and J gave up 6 bases, with 12 bases separating them. This CDR3 is 15 amino acids long. As DNA, the CDR3 is TGTGCCAGCAGCGTAGACGATTGGAAACCCGGGGAGCTGTTTTTT. Translation gives CASSVDDWKPGELFF.

This chain links TRBV9 with TRBJ2-1, with 9 positions matching TRBD1. J gave up 5 bases and V 0 bases, and 3 bases lay outside the gene matches. CDR3 length: 15 amino acids. Germline V CDR1 and CDR2: SGDLS, YYNGEE. The CDR3 region is CASSVAGTGHNEQFF. As DNA, the CDR3 is TGTGCCAGCAGCGTAGCAGGGACAGGGCACAATGAGCAGTTCTTC.